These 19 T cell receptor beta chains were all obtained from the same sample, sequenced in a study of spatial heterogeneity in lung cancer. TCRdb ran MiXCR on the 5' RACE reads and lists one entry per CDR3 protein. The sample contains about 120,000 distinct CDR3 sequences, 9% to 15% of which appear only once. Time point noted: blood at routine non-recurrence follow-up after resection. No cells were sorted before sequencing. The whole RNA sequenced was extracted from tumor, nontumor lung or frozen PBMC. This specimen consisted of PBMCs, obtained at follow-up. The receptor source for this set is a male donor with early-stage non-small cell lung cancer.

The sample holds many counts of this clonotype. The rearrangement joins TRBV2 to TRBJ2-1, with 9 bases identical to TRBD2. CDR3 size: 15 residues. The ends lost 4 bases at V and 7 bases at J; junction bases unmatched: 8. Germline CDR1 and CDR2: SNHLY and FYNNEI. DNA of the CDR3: TGTGCCAGCAGTGTTGGGCGGGGGGGCTTTAATGAGCAGTTCTTC. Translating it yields CASSVGRGGFNEQFF.

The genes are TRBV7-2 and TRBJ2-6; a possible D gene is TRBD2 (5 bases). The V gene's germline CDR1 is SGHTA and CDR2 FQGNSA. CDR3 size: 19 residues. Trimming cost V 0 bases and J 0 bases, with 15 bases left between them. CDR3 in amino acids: CASSLARTGTHSGANVLTF. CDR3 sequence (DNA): TGTGCCAGCAGCTTAGCCCGTACGGGAACGCACTCTGGGGCCAACGTCCTGACTTTC.

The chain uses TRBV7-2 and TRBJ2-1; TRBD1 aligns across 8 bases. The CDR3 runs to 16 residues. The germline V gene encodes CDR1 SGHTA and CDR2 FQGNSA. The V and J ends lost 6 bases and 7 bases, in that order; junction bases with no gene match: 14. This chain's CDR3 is CASSPGQGRGRNEQFF. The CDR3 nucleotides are TGTGCCAGCAGTCCAGGACAGGGACGGGGGAGGAATGAGCAGTTCTTC.

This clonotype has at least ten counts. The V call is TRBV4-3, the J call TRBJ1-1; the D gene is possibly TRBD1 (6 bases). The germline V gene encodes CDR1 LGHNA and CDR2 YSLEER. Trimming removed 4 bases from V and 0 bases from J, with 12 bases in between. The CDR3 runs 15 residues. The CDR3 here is CASSRAAGVNTEAFF. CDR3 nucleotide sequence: TGCGCCAGCAGCCGAGCGGCAGGGGTGAACACTGAAGCTTTCTTT.

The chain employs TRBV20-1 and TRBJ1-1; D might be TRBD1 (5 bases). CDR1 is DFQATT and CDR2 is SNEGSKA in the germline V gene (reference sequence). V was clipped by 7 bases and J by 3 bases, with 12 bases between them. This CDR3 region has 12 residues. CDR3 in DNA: TGCAGTGTAGCCCAGGGTGACACTGAAGCTTTCTTT. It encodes CSVAQGDTEAFF.

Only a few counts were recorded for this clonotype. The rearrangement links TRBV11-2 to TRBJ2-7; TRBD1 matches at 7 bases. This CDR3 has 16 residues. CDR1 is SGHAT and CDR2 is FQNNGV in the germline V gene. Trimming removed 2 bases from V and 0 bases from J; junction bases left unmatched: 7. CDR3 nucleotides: TGTGCCAGCAGCTTACTGGCGACAGGGCCCTCCTACGAGCAGTACTTC. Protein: CASSLLATGPSYEQYF.

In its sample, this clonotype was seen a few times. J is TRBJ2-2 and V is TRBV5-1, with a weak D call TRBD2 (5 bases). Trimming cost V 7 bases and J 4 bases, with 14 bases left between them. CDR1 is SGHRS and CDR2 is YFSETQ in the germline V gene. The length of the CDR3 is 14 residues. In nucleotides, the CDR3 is TGCGCCAGCCGAGTGGGAAGCGGCACCGGGGAGCTGTTTTTT. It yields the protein CASRVGSGTGELFF.

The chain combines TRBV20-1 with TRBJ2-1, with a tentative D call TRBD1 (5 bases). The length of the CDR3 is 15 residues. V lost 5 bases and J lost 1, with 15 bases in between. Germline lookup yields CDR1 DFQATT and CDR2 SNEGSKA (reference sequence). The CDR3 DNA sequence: TGCAGTGCTCAAAAAGGGGCGGAGTCCTACAATGAGCAGTTCTTC. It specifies CSAQKGAESYNEQFF.

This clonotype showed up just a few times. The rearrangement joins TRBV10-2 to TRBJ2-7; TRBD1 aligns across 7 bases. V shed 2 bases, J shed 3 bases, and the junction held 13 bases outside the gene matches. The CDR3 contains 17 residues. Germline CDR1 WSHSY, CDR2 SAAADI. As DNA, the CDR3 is TGCGCCAGCAGTGAGATGATTGGTCGGACAGGACACTACGAGCAGTACTTC. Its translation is CASSEMIGRTGHYEQYF.

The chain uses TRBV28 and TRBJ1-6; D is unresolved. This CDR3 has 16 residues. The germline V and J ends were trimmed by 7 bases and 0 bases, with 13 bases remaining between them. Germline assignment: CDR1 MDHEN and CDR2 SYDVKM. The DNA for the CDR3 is TGTGCCAGCAAGGACGGTTCTTACTCCTATAATTCACCCCTCCACTTT. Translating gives CASKDGSYSYNSPLHF. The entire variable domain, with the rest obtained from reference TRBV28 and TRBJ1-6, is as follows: DVKVTQSSRYLVKRTGEKVFLECVQDMDHENMFWYRQDPGLGLRLIYFSYDVKMKEKGDIPEGYSVSREKKERFSLILESASTNQTSMYLCASKDGSYSYNSPLHFGNGTRLTVT.

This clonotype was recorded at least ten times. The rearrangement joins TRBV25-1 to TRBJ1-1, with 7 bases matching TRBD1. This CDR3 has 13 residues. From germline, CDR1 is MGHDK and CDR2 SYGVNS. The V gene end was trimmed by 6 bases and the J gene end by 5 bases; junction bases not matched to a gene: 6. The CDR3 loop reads CASRVLQGTEAFF. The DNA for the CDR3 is TGTGCCAGCAGAGTACTACAGGGGACTGAAGCTTTCTTT.

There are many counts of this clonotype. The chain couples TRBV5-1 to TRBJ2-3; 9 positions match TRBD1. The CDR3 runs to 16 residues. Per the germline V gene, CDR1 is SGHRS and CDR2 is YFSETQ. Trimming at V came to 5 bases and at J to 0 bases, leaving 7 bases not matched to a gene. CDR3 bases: TGCGCCAGCAGGGGGACAGGGCTACCCAGCACAGATACGCAGTATTTT. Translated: CASRGTGLPSTDTQYF.

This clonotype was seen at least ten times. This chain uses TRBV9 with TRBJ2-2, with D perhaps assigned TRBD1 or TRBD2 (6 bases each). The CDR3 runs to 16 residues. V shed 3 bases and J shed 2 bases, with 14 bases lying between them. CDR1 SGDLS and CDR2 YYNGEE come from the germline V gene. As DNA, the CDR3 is TGTGCCAGCAGCGGTTACAGGGAGGTTAACACCGGGGAGCTGTTTTTT. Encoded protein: CASSGYREVNTGELFF.

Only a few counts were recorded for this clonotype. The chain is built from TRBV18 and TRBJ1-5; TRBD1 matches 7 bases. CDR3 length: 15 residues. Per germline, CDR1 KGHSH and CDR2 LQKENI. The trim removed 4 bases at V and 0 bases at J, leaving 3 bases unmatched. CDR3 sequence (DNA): TGTGCCAGCTCACTGGGGACAGATAGCAATCAGCCCCAGCATTTT. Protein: CASSLGTDSNQPQHF.

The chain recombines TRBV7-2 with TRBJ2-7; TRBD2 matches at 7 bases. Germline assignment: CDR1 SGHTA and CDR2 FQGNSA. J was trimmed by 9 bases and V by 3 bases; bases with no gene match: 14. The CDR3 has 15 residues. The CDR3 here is CASSFTIAGQGAQYF. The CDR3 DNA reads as TGTGCCAGCAGCTTCACCATAGCGGGCCAGGGCGCGCAGTACTTC.

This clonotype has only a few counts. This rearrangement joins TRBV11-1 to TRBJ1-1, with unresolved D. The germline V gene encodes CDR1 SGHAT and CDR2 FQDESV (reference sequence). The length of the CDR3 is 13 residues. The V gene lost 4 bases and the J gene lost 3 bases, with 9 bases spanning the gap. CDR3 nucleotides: TGTGCCAGCAGCTCCGCACCGTACACTGAAGCTTTCTTT. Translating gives CASSSAPYTEAFF.

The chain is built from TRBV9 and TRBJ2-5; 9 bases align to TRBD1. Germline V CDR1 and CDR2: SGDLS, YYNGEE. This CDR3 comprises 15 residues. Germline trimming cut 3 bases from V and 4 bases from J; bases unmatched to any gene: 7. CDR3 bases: TGTGCCAGCAGCGCCCTGACAGGGGGTGTAGAGACCCAGTACTTC. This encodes CASSALTGGVETQYF.

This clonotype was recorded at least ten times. The CDR3 here is CASSEGDSQYF. CDR3 nucleotides: TGTGCCAGCAGTGAGGGAGACTCGCAGTACTTC. The chain employs TRBV6-5 and TRBJ2-7; TRBD2 might be the D (5 bases). The CDR3 has 11 residues. CDR1 and CDR2 (germline): MNHEY, SVGAGI. With 5 bases removed from V and 9 bases from J, the gap between germline ends came to 11 bases.

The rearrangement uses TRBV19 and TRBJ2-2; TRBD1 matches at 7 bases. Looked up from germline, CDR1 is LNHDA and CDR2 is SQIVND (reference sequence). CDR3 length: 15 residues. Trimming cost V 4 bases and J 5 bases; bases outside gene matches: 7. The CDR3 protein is CASSNRDSPTGELFF. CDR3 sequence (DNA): TGTGCCAGTAGTAACCGGGACAGCCCAACCGGGGAGCTGTTTTTT.